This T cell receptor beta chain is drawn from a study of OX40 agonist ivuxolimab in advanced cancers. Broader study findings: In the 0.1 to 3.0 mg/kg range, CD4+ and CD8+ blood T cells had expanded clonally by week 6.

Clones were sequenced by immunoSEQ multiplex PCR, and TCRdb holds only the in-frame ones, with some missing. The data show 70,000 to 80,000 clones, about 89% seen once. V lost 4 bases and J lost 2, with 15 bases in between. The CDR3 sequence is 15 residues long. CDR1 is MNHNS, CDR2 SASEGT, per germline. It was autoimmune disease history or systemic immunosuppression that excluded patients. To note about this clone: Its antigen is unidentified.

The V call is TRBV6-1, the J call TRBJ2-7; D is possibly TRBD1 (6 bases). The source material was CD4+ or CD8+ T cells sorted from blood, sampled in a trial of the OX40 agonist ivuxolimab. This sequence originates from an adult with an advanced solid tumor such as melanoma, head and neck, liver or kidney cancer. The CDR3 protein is CASSGGDKATYEQYF. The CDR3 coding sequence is TGTGCCAGCAGTGGAGGGGACAAAGCAACCTACGAGCAGTACTTC.